This passage covers 18 T cell receptor beta chains from one sample sequenced in a study of CD8 T cells in Susac syndrome. RNA was extracted with the RNeasy kit, and a quantity of about 0.5 to 1 ug was reverse transcribed using random hexamers. Using its own MiXCR run on the immunoSEQ multiplex PCR reads, TCRdb lists one record per CDR3 protein. This table has about 430,000 distinct CDR3 sequences, 85% to 90% appearing once. The sequenced sample was CD8+ T cells from PBMCs. These receptors originate from a human donor with multiple sclerosis.

V and J are TRBV20-1 and TRBJ2-7, with 11 positions matching TRBD2. CDR3 length: 16 residues. With 2 bases clipped from V and 3 bases from J, the junction kept 9 bases outside the gene matches. The V gene's germline CDR1 is DFQATT and CDR2 SNEGSKA (reference sequence). CDR3 sequence (DNA): TGCAGTGCTAGAACCCTAGGACTAGCGGGTGTCTACGAGCAGTACTTC. Its protein is CSARTLGLAGVYEQYF.

The chain couples TRBV3-1 to TRBJ2-2; no reliable D call. This CDR3 spans 15 amino acids. Germline lookup yields CDR1 LGHDT and CDR2 YNNKEL (reference sequence). Trimming removed 4 bases at V and 6 bases at J, with 15 bases between. The CDR3 nucleotides read TGTGCCAGCAGCCCGGGCCACCCGACCCCCGGGGAGCTGTTTTTT. This gives the protein CASSPGHPTPGELFF.

V usage is TRBV9 and J usage is TRBJ2-1, with 9 positions matching TRBD2. The V gene end was trimmed by 4 bases and the J gene end by 2 bases; junction bases not matched to a gene: 7. CDR3 length: 16 amino acids. In germline, CDR1 is SGDLS, CDR2 YYNGEE. In DNA, the CDR3 is TGTGCCAGCAGCATTGGGTCTAGCGGGGCCTACAATGAGCAGTTCTTC. Its protein product is CASSIGSSGAYNEQFF.

CDR3 residues: CSVYVNTEAFF. The CDR3 DNA is TGCAGCGTTTATGTGAACACTGAAGCTTTCTTT. V gene TRBV29-1 combines with J gene TRBJ1-1, with D uncertain. In germline, CDR1 is SQVTM, CDR2 ANQGSEA. This CDR3 comprises 11 residues. V shed 5 bases and J shed 0 bases, with 4 bases lying between them.

This chain connects TRBV4-1 to TRBJ1-6, with a weak D call TRBD1 (5 bases). CDR1 is MGHRA, CDR2 YSYEKL, per germline. This CDR3 is built from 14 residues. The germline V and J ends were trimmed by 1 base and 11 bases, with 12 bases remaining between them. CDR3 amino acids: CASSQAWGRAPLHF. The CDR3 DNA follows: TGCGCCAGCAGCCAAGCCTGGGGCAGAGCACCCCTCCACTTT.

The CDR3 spells CASSYGGDRDQPQHF. CDR3 nucleotides: TGTGCCAGCAGTTACGGGGGGGATCGGGATCAGCCCCAGCATTTT. J is TRBJ1-5 and V is TRBV6-5, with D possibly being TRBD1 (5 bases). Germline loops: CDR1 MNHEY, CDR2 SVGAGI. The CDR3 extends over 15 amino acids. The V end was cut by 2 bases, the J end by 5 bases, with 13 bases between.

J is TRBJ2-1 and V is TRBV7-9; 14 nucleotides line up with TRBD2. J was trimmed by 4 bases and V by 5 bases; bases with no gene match: 7. Per the germline V gene, CDR1 is SEHNR and CDR2 is FQNEAQ (reference sequence). This CDR3 contains 17 residues. CDR3 in DNA: TGTGCCAGCAGCAAGACTAGCGGGGGGGCCTTGTACAATGAGCAGTTCTTC. It yields the protein CASSKTSGGALYNEQFF.

The gene calls are TRBV5-4 and TRBJ2-1, with no clear D. The germline V gene has CDR1 SGHNT and CDR2 YYREEE (reference sequence). The V and J ends lost 4 bases and 5 bases respectively, with 16 bases between them. The CDR3 sequence is 15 residues long. CDR3 in amino acids: CASSPRARIDNEQFF. The CDR3 DNA is TGTGCCAGCAGCCCTCGGGCTAGGATAGACAATGAGCAGTTCTTC.

The V call is TRBV4-2, the J call TRBJ2-7; D is unclear. Looked up from germline, CDR1 is LGHNA and CDR2 is YNFKEQ. Trimming left V 0 bases short and J 2 bases short, with 8 bases between. The CDR3 is 14 amino acids. The CDR3 DNA is TGTGCCAGCAGCCAAGAGGTGGGCACCTACGAGCAGTACTTC. Translated, it gives CASSQEVGTYEQYF.

The sample holds one count of this clonotype. V usage is TRBV12-5 and J usage is TRBJ2-2, with 9 nucleotides matching TRBD2. V trimming: 3 bases; J trimming: 4 bases; junction bases outside the gene matches: 12. In germline, CDR1 is LGHNT, CDR2 FRNRAP. This CDR3 contains 18 residues. CDR3 sequence reads: CASGFWREGPHGTGELFF. The CDR3 DNA reads as TGTGCTAGTGGTTTCTGGCGGGAGGGCCCTCATGGCACCGGGGAGCTGTTTTTT.

The rearrangement joins TRBV5-1 to TRBJ2-1, with D maybe TRBD2 (6 bases). The CDR3 is made up of 13 amino acids. Germline CDR1 reads SGHRS; CDR2 reads YFSETQ. V was clipped by 5 bases and J by 6 bases, with 12 bases between them. This chain's CDR3 is CASSGLGGNEQFF. The CDR3 bases are TGCGCCAGCAGTGGGCTGGGAGGCAATGAGCAGTTCTTC.

The chain joins TRBV11-2 to TRBJ1-3, with D possibly being TRBD1 (6 bases). Germline CDR1 is SGHAT and CDR2 is FQNNGV. The CDR3 has 15 residues. Trimming took off 4 bases at V and 4 bases at J, with 14 bases between the two ends. For the CDR3, the DNA is TGTGCCAGCAGCTCCCCAGGGGATTCCGGAAACACCATATATTTT. This sequence encodes CASSSPGDSGNTIYF.

The rearrangement joins TRBV27 to TRBJ1-5; 8 nucleotides agree with TRBD1. V gave up 5 bases and J gave up 7 bases; unmatched junction bases: 7. The CDR3 length is 14 residues. Germline values: CDR1 MNHEY, CDR2 SMNVEV (reference sequence). CDR3 loop: CASSRTGPEQPQHF. For the CDR3, the DNA is TGTGCCAGCAGTCGGACAGGGCCAGAGCAGCCCCAGCATTTT.

This clonotype appeared a few times. The chain is built from TRBV5-6 and TRBJ2-7, with 7 bases fitting TRBD1. CDR3 length: 15 residues. V lost 4 bases to trimming and J lost 5 bases; unmatched junction nucleotides: 12. CDR1 is SGHDT, CDR2 YYEEEE, per germline. CDR3 sequence (DNA): TGTGCCAGCAGCAGCTCGACAGGGATCATGGACGAGCAGTACTTC. Translated, it gives CASSSSTGIMDEQYF.

The CDR3 here is CASSQEGFGGTDTQYF. The CDR3 region has the DNA TGCGCCAGCAGCCAAGAAGGGTTTGGGGGCACAGATACGCAGTATTTT. The chain is built from TRBV4-1 and TRBJ2-3; no clear D gene. CDR1 is MGHRA, CDR2 YSYEKL, per germline. V was cut by 0 bases and J by 1 base, with 11 bases left in between. This CDR3 region has 16 residues.

This chain links TRBV2 with TRBJ2-6; no clear D. The germline CDR1 and CDR2 sequences are SNHLY and FYNNEI. The germline V and J ends were trimmed by 6 bases and 1 base, with 10 bases remaining between them. This CDR3 contains 15 residues. The CDR3 region is CASSVPESGANVLTF. The CDR3 nucleotides are TGTGCCAGCAGCGTACCGGAATCTGGGGCCAACGTCCTGACTTTC.

The rearrangement links TRBV30 to TRBJ2-7, with TRBD2 matching 11 bases. The germline gives CDR1 GTSNPN, CDR2 SVGIG (reference sequence). This CDR3 is built from 13 residues. Trimming took 5 bases from V and 6 from J; bases not matched to a gene: 6. This CDR3 is CAWDRLAGSEQYF. CDR3 nucleotides: TGTGCCTGGGACCGACTAGCGGGAAGCGAGCAGTACTTC. The variable domain in full, completed from reference TRBV30 and TRBJ2-7, reads SQTIHQWPATLVQPVGSPLSLECTVEGTSNPNLYWYRQAAGRGLQLLFYSVGIGQISSEVPQNLSASRPQDRQFILSSKKLLLSDSGFYLCAWDRLAGSEQYFGPGTRLTVT.

This chain uses TRBV2 with TRBJ2-1; 9 nucleotides match TRBD1. The junction had 9 bases not matched to a gene; V was cut back by 3 bases and J by 6 bases. The CDR3 has 16 amino acids. Germline CDR1 and CDR2: SNHLY and FYNNEI. CDR3: CASSEAGTGRINEQFF. In DNA form, the CDR3 reads TGTGCCAGCAGTGAGGCTGGGACAGGGAGAATCAATGAGCAGTTCTTC.